This T cell receptor beta chain was captured in a study of technical replicates of blood from a few donors. This CDR3 is 14 amino acids long. Germline V gene lookup returns CDR1 SSHAT and CDR2 FNYEAQ (reference sequence). Trimming pared 5 bases from V and 0 bases from J, leaving 10 bases between. Measured with immunoSEQ multiplex PCR; TCRdb has only the in-frame clones, and not every one. The sample carries about 70,000 clones, about nine tenths recorded once. This rearrangement joins TRBV7-7 to TRBJ2-5; D might be TRBD1 (5 bases). Sequencing used PBMCs. This TCR derives from a human donor in good health. Some clones in this sample may be carry-over from other donors' samples. The CDR3, as DNA: TGTGCCAGCAGCCCCCCAGGGTACCAAGAGACCCAGTACTTC. Encoded protein: CASSPPGYQETQYF.